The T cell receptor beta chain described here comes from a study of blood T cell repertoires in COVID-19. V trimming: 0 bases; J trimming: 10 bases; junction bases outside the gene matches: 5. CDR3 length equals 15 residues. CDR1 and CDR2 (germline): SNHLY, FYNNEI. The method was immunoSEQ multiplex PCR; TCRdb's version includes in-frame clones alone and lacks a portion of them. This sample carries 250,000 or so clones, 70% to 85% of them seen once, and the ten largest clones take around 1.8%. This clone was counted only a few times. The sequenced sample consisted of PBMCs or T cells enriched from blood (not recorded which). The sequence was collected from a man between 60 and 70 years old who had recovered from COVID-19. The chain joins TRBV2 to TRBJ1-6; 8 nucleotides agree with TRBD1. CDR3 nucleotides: TGTGCCAGCAGTGAAGCTCTCAGACAGGGGTCACCCCTCCACTTT. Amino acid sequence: CASSEALRQGSPLHF.